The 4 T cell receptor beta chains below come from one sample, sequenced in a study of shared clonotypes between healthy human individuals. Assay: immunoSEQ multiplex PCR; the TCRdb copy retains only in-frame clones and omits some. The table records approximately 500,000 clones, about 95% of them present only once. The sample comprised naive CD4+ T cells sorted from blood. As to subset: CD45RA+ positively selected. These receptors all stem from a woman between 25 and 40 years old in good health.

V is TRBV5-1 and J is TRBJ2-2, with unresolved D. V dropped 4 bases and J dropped 0 bases, with 16 bases sitting between them. Per the germline V gene, CDR1 is SGHRS and CDR2 is YFSETQ. The CDR3 length is 17 residues. CDR3 protein: CASSAQPVYANTGELFF. CDR3 coding DNA: TGCGCCAGCAGCGCCCAGCCGGTATATGCGAACACCGGGGAGCTGTTTTTT. The full variable domain, rest sourced from reference TRBV5-1 and TRBJ2-2, is KAGVTQTPRYLIKTRGQQVTLSCSPISGHRSVSWYQQTPGQGLQFLFEYFSETQRNKGNFPGRFSGRQFSNSRSEMNVSTLELGDSALYLCASSAQPVYANTGELFFGEGSRLTVL.

The table lists this clone with a count of one. The chain couples TRBV5-4 to TRBJ2-5; 9 positions agree with TRBD2. The V and J ends lost 0 bases and 0 bases, in that order; junction bases with no gene match: 3. This CDR3 is 16 amino acids long. The germline gives CDR1 SGHNT, CDR2 YYREEE (reference sequence). This chain's CDR3 is CASSLGAGGNQETQYF. The CDR3 DNA follows: TGTGCCAGCAGCTTGGGAGCGGGAGGTAACCAAGAGACCCAGTACTTC.

This chain links TRBV7-9 with TRBJ2-7; 8 nucleotides agree with TRBD2. Trimming removed 0 bases from V and 7 bases from J; junction bases left unmatched: 8. The CDR3 consists of 15 residues. Germline lookup yields CDR1 SEHNR and CDR2 FQNEAQ (reference sequence). CDR3 sequence (DNA): TGTGCCAGCAGCTTAGCGTTTAGCGGGATTCGGGAGCAGTACTTC. This encodes CASSLAFSGIREQYF.

The CDR3 DNA reads as TGTGCCAGCAGCTTCTACTGGACTAGCGGGAGGAGTACAGATACGCAGTATTTT. The encoded protein is CASSFYWTSGRSTDTQYF. The chain joins TRBV7-9 to TRBJ2-3; 14 positions agree with TRBD2. Per the germline V gene, CDR1 is SEHNR and CDR2 is FQNEAQ (reference sequence). The CDR3 consists of 18 residues. V was pared by 3 bases and J by 3 bases, with 8 bases of the junction left unmatched.